This T cell receptor (beta chain) was retrieved from a study of blood T cell repertoires in COVID-19. The repertoire was sequenced with immunoSEQ multiplex PCR; TCRdb's copy has only in-frame clones and lacks some. The profile covers tens of thousands of clones, with about 90% appearing a single time and more than 1.2% taken by the ten largest. CDR1 and CDR2 (germline): LGHDT, YNNKEL (reference sequence). The CDR3 consists of 16 residues. The ends lost 0 bases at V and 3 bases at J; junction bases unmatched: 6. This sequence joins TRBV3-1 (or the pseudogene TRBV3-2) and TRBJ2-7; 9 bases line up with TRBD1. The TCR comes from a man in his sixties with acute or convalescent COVID-19. Sample: peripheral blood. The CDR3 sequence is CASSQDPGQGSYEQYF. The CDR3 DNA sequence: TGTGCCAGCAGCCAAGACCCGGGACAGGGAAGCTACGAGCAGTACTTC.